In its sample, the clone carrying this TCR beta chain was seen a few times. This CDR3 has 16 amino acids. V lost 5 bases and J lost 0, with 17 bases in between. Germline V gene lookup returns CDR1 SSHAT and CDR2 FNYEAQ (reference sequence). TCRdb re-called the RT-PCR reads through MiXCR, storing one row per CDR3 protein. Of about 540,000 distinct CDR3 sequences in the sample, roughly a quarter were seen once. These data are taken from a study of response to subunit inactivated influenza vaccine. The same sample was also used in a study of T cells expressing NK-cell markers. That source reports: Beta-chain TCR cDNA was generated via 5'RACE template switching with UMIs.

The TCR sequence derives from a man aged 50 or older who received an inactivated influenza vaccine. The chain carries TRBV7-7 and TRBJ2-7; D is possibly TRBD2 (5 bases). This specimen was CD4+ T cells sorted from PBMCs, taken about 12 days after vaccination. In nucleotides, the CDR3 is TGTGCCAGCAGCCCCCCGACGAGAGCGGTCTCCTACGAGCAGTACTTC. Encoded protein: CASSPPTRAVSYEQYF.